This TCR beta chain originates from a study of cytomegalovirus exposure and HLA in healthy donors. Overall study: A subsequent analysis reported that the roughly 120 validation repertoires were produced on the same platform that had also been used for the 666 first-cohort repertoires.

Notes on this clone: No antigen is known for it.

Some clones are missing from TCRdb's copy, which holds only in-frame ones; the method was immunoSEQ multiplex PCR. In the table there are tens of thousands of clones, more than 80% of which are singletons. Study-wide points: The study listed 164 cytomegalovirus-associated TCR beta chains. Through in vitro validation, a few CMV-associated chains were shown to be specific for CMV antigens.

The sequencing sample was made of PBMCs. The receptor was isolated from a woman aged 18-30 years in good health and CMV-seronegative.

CDR3 coding DNA: TGTGCCAGCAGCCCGCAACTCCAGGGGCGCTACGAGCAGTACGTC. Its protein product is CASSPQLQGRYEQYV. The V and J genes are TRBV28 and TRBJ2-7, with D maybe TRBD1 (6 bases). Germline V gene data show CDR1 as MDHEN and CDR2 as SYDVKM. Trimming took off 6 bases at V and 3 bases at J, with 18 bases between the two ends. This CDR3 has 15 amino acids.